A single sample gave rise to the 26 T cell receptor beta chains below, sequenced in a study of blood T cell repertoires in COVID-19. The protocol was immunoSEQ multiplex PCR, while the TCRdb copy is restricted to in-frame clones and leaves out a portion. The sample lists some 100,000 clones, 75% to 90% occurring once. Input material: peripheral blood. Receptor source: a human donor in a cohort sampled during active COVID-19.

This clone appeared once. The CDR3 region is CASSIDRRGPYEQYF. As DNA, the CDR3 is TGTGCCAGTAGTATAGATCGAAGGGGCCCCTACGAGCAGTACTTC. The chain employs TRBV19 and TRBJ2-7; TRBD1 is a possible D gene (5 bases). The CDR3 has 15 residues. Germline CDR1 reads LNHDA; CDR2 reads SQIVND (reference sequence). V lost 0 bases and J 2 bases, leaving 11 bases between the germline ends. Full variable domain (missing parts from reference TRBV19 and TRBJ2-7): DGGITQSPKYLFRKEGQNVTLSCEQNLNHDAMYWYRQDPGQGLRLIYYSQIVNDFQKGDIAEGYSVSREKKESFPLTVTSAQKNPTAFYLCASSIDRRGPYEQYFGPGTRLTVT.

CDR3 in amino acids: CSSRQLAGGDEQFF. As DNA, the CDR3 is TGCAGCTCCCGCCAACTAGCGGGAGGTGATGAGCAGTTCTTC. The chain is built from TRBV29-1 and TRBJ2-1; 12 nucleotides agree with TRBD2. Germline-derived CDR1 and CDR2 are SQVTM and ANQGSEA. V lost 8 bases to trimming and J lost 8 bases; unmatched junction nucleotides: 10. The length of the CDR3 is 14 residues.

This clone was observed a handful of times. The V gene is TRBV5-4, the J gene TRBJ1-4; 8 bases agree with TRBD1. CDR1 is SGHNT, CDR2 YYREEE, per germline (reference sequence). The CDR3 runs 15 residues. V shed 4 bases, J shed 5 bases, and the junction held 7 bases outside the gene matches. CDR3 DNA: TGTGCCAGCAGCCTTTCAGGGGGCTCCAATGAAAAACTGTTTTTT. Translation: CASSLSGGSNEKLFF. The full variable domain, completed using reference TRBV5-4 and TRBJ1-4, is ETGVTQSPTHLIKTRGQQVTLRCSSQSGHNTVSWYQQALGQGPQFIFQYYREEENGRGNFPPRFSGLQFPNYSSELNVNALELDDSALYLCASSLSGGSNEKLFFGSGTQLSVL.

In DNA, the CDR3 is TGCGCCAGCAGCTTGACCCCCACCGGGTCTGGGGCCAACGTCCTGACTTTC. It codes for CASSLTPTGSGANVLTF. The chain carries TRBV5-1 and TRBJ2-6, with unresolved D. The V gene lost 1 base and the J gene lost 1 base, with 12 bases spanning the gap. Germline loops: CDR1 SGHRS, CDR2 YFSETQ. The CDR3 runs to 17 residues.

This chain joins TRBV18 and TRBJ2-1; 8 bases align to TRBD2. Germline V gives CDR1 KGHSH, CDR2 LQKENI. The J segment lost 3 bases and the V segment lost 4 bases, leaving 8 bases of the junction unmatched. The CDR3 runs 16 residues. CDR3 sequence: CASSLLAGQNYNEQFF. CDR3 nucleotides: TGTGCCAGCTCACTATTAGCGGGGCAAAACTACAATGAGCAGTTCTTC.

The rearrangement joins TRBV5-6 to TRBJ1-5; D may be TRBD1 (5 bases). This CDR3 spans 18 amino acids. V shed 1 base and J shed 0 bases, with 17 bases lying between them. The germline V gene encodes CDR1 SGHDT and CDR2 YYEEEE. CDR3 nucleotides: TGTGCCAGCAGCTTGTTTAGGGGAGGGTATCTTAGCAATCAGCCCCAGCATTTT. Its protein is CASSLFRGGYLSNQPQHF.

V usage is TRBV7-2 and J usage is TRBJ2-3, with TRBD2 matching over 12 bases. The CDR3 runs to 17 residues. V shed 3 bases, J shed 2 bases, and the junction held 6 bases outside the gene matches. In germline, CDR1 is SGHTA, CDR2 FQGNSA. The CDR3, as DNA: TGTGCCAGCAGCTTCAAGACTAGCGGGGGATACACAGATACGCAGTATTTT. It codes for CASSFKTSGGYTDTQYF.

The chain employs TRBV11-2 and TRBJ2-7; D not resolved. This CDR3 has 15 amino acids. Germline CDR1 reads SGHAT; CDR2 reads FQNNGV. The V end lost 0 bases, the J end lost 4 bases, and 13 bases lay between the germline ends. CDR3: CASSLDLVVEYEQYF. In DNA form, the CDR3 reads TGTGCCAGCAGCTTAGATCTGGTGGTAGAGTACGAGCAGTACTTC.

The rearrangement uses TRBV7-6 and TRBJ2-7; 9 bases align to TRBD1. The CDR3 runs 15 residues. Trimming at V came to 4 bases and at J to 6 bases, leaving 10 bases not matched to a gene. Germline V gene lookup returns CDR1 SGHVS and CDR2 FNYEAQ. For the CDR3, the DNA is TGTGCCAGCAGCTCAGCCGGGACAGGGACAGGCGAGCAGTACTTC. It is translated as CASSSAGTGTGEQYF.

The chain carries TRBV27 and TRBJ1-3, with 8 bases lining up with TRBD1. CDR3 size: 14 residues. V lost 5 bases to trimming and J lost 1 base; unmatched junction nucleotides: 1. CDR1 and CDR2 from the germline V gene are MNHEY and SMNVEV (reference sequence). This CDR3 reads CASSRTGSGNTIYF. For the CDR3, the DNA is TGTGCCAGCAGTCGGACAGGGTCTGGAAACACCATATATTTT.

The chain employs TRBV19 and TRBJ1-1; 8 nucleotides align to TRBD1. J gave up 6 bases and V 4 bases, and 4 bases lay outside the gene matches. Germline loops: CDR1 LNHDA, CDR2 SQIVND (reference sequence). This CDR3 spans 13 amino acids. The CDR3 sequence is CASSTDRVAEAFF. The CDR3 DNA reads TGTGCCAGTAGTACGGACAGGGTCGCTGAAGCTTTCTTT.

The chain has TRBV4-1 and TRBJ2-2, with TRBD2 matching 10 bases. The CDR3 loop spans 18 amino acids. The V gene's germline CDR1 is MGHRA and CDR2 YSYEKL. With V trimmed by 3 bases and J by 4 bases, 11 bases remained unmatched. The CDR3 nucleotides read TGCGCCAGCAGCCAGCGCAGGAGCGGGGGGGCTGTCACCGGGGAGCTGTTTTTT. Residues: CASSQRRSGGAVTGELFF.

This chain uses TRBV19 with TRBJ2-3; possibly TRBD1 for D (6 bases). V was clipped by 5 bases and J by 0 bases, with 12 bases between them. Looked up from germline, CDR1 is LNHDA and CDR2 is SQIVND (reference sequence). The CDR3 sequence is 15 residues long. Here the CDR3 DNA reads TGTGCCAGTAGTCGACGGACAGAAAGCACAGATACGCAGTATTTT. Residues: CASSRRTESTDTQYF. Together with reference TRBV19 and TRBJ2-3, the CDR3 gives the full variable domain: DGGITQSPKYLFRKEGQNVTLSCEQNLNHDAMYWYRQDPGQGLRLIYYSQIVNDFQKGDIAEGYSVSREKKESFPLTVTSAQKNPTAFYLCASSRRTESTDTQYFGPGTRLTVL.

The V gene is TRBV18, the J gene TRBJ2-7; a possible D gene is TRBD2 (6 bases). CDR3 length equals 15 residues. Trimming left V 3 bases short and J 1 base short, with 13 bases between. Germline loops: CDR1 KGHSH, CDR2 LQKENI. The CDR3 here is CASSPPGGASYEQYF. The DNA of the CDR3 is TGTGCCAGCTCACCCCCCGGGGGAGCGTCCTACGAGCAGTACTTC.

The rearrangement joins TRBV6-2 or TRBV6-3 to TRBJ2-6; TRBD1 aligns across 8 bases. The CDR3 runs to 17 residues. Germline trimming cut 5 bases from V and 4 bases from J; bases unmatched to any gene: 10. CDR1 is MNHEY and CDR2 is SVGEGT in the germline V gene. CDR3 sequence reads: CASSLDRGPLGANVLTF. For the CDR3, the DNA is TGTGCCAGCAGTCTCGACAGGGGTCCCCTCGGGGCCAACGTCCTGACTTTC.

The J gene is TRBJ1-3, the V gene TRBV5-6, with D unresolved. CDR1 and CDR2 (germline): SGHDT, YYEEEE. Trimming removed 2 bases from V and 4 bases from J, with 13 bases in between. The CDR3 consists of 15 residues. For the CDR3, the DNA is TGTGCCAGCAGCTTTGGGCTTTATGTCGGAAACACCATATATTTT. It encodes CASSFGLYVGNTIYF.

The CDR3 sequence is CASKPQTSGSGEQFF. The CDR3 nucleotides are TGTGCCAGTAAACCTCAGACTAGCGGGAGTGGTGAGCAGTTCTTC. The J gene is TRBJ2-1, the V gene TRBV19; 12 nucleotides line up with TRBD2. The CDR3 length is 15 residues. V was pared by 7 bases and J by 9 bases, with 10 bases of the junction left unmatched. The germline V gene has CDR1 LNHDA and CDR2 SQIVND (reference sequence). The full variable domain, its missing parts supplied by reference TRBV19 and TRBJ2-1, is DGGITQSPKYLFRKEGQNVTLSCEQNLNHDAMYWYRQDPGQGLRLIYYSQIVNDFQKGDIAEGYSVSREKKESFPLTVTSAQKNPTAFYLCASKPQTSGSGEQFFGPGTRLTVL.

As to this clone: Within the sample, other DNA sequences also encode this same CDR3. The J gene is TRBJ2-3, the V gene TRBV27; D might be TRBD1 (5 bases). This CDR3 contains 14 residues. With 4 bases removed from V and 2 bases from J, the gap between germline ends came to 10 bases. Germline-derived CDR1 and CDR2 are MNHEY and SMNVEV (reference sequence). The CDR3 reads CASSSPGSTDTQYF. CDR3 bases: TGTGCCAGCAGTTCGCCAGGGTCCACAGATACGCAGTATTTT.

The genes are TRBV29-1 and TRBJ1-3; 8 bases are a match to TRBD1. Trimming removed 4 bases from V and 0 bases from J; junction bases left unmatched: 5. Looked up from germline, CDR1 is SQVTM and CDR2 is ANQGSEA. This CDR3 has 15 residues. Here the CDR3 reads CSVVGDRSSGNTIYF. CDR3 bases: TGCAGCGTTGTAGGGGACAGGAGCTCTGGAAACACCATATATTTT.

The CDR3 DNA follows: TGTGCCAGCCGTGGACTAGCGGTTACTAGCTCCTACAATGAGCAGTTCTTC. Protein: CASRGLAVTSSYNEQFF. This rearrangement joins TRBV27 to TRBJ2-1, with 10 nucleotides matching TRBD2. Trimming removed 8 bases from V and 0 bases from J; junction bases left unmatched: 10. There are 17 residues in the CDR3. Germline CDR1 is MNHEY and CDR2 is SMNVEV (reference sequence).

This sequence joins TRBV7-3 and TRBJ1-2, with a tentative D call TRBD1 (5 bases). This CDR3 contains 15 residues. The ends were cut back, 5 bases at V and 3 bases at J, with 16 bases in the middle. The V gene's germline CDR1 is SGHTA and CDR2 FQGTGA. CDR3 DNA: TGTGCCAGCAGCCCAGTGGCAGGGTCAGACTATGGCTACACCTTC. Translation gives CASSPVAGSDYGYTF.

The chain uses TRBV9 and TRBJ2-5; TRBD1 agrees at 7 bases. The V gene's germline CDR1 is SGDLS and CDR2 YYNGEE. The V segment lost 4 bases and the J segment 3 bases; nucleotides outside the gene matches: 9. This CDR3 spans 15 amino acids. CDR3 coding DNA: TGTGCCAGCAGCACCTCTCCCGGGACAGAAGAGACCCAGTACTTC. This encodes CASSTSPGTEETQYF.

The gene calls are TRBV18 and TRBJ1-6; 7 bases are shared with TRBD1. The J segment lost 10 bases and the V segment lost 6 bases, leaving 9 bases of the junction unmatched. The CDR3 is made up of 14 amino acids. Germline V gives CDR1 KGHSH, CDR2 LQKENI. CDR3 in DNA: TGTGCCAGCTCGCCCAACAGGGGAGACTCACCCCTCCACTTT. Residues: CASSPNRGDSPLHF.

Only one count was recorded for this clone. The chain has TRBV24-1 and TRBJ2-3, with 10 positions matching TRBD2. This CDR3 has 16 amino acids. Germline V gene sequence: CDR1 KGHDR, CDR2 SFDVKD. Trimming took 6 bases from V and 3 from J; bases not matched to a gene: 8. CDR3 in DNA: TGTGCCACCAGTCGAGCGGGAGGGATTGGGACAGATACGCAGTATTTT. Its translation: CATSRAGGIGTDTQYF.

The chain recombines TRBV12-3 or TRBV12-4 with TRBJ2-7; weak D call: TRBD2 (5 bases). V lost 6 bases, J lost 5 bases, and 11 bases lay in between. CDR3 length equals 12 residues. CDR3 region: CASRLTGDEQYF. In DNA form, the CDR3 reads TGTGCCAGCAGGTTAACCGGGGACGAGCAGTACTTC.

The CDR3 protein is CASSFAGNQPQHF. The CDR3 DNA reads as TGTGCCAGCAGCTTCGCAGGCAATCAGCCCCAGCATTTT. V is TRBV7-2 and J is TRBJ1-5; D not certain. The V end was cut by 3 bases, the J end by 2 bases, with 5 bases between. Germline assignment: CDR1 SGHTA and CDR2 FQGNSA. The CDR3 covers 13 residues.